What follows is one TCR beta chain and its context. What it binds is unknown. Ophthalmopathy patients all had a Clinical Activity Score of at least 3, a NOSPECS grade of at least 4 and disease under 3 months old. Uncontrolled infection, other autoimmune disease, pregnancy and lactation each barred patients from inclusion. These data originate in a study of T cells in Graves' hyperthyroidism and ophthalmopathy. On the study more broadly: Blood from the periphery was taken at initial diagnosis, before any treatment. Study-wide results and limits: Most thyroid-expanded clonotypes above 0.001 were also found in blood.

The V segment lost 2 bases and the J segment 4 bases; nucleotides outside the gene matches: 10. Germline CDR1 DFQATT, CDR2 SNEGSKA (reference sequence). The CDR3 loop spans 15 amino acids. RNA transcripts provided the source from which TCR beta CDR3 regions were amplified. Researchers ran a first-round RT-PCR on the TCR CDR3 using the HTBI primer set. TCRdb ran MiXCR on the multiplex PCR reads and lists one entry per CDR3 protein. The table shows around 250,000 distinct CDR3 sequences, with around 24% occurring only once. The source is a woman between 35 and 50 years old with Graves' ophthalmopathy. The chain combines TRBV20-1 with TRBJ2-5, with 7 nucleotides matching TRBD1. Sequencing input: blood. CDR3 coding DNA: TGCAGTGCTAGAAGTGGCACAGGGGATCTAGAGACCCAGTACTTC. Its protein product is CSARSGTGDLETQYF.